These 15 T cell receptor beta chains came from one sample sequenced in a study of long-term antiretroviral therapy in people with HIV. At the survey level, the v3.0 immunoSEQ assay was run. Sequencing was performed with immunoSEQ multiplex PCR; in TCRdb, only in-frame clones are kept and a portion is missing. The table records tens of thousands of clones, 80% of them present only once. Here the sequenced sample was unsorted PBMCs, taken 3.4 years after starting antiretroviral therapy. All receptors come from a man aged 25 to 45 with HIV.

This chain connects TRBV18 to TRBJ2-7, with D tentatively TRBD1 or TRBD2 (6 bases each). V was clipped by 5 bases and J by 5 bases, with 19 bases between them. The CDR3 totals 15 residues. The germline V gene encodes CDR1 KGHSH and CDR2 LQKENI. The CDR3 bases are TGTGCCAGCTCAAGGGACACGACTAGGATGCACGAGCAGTACTTC. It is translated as CASSRDTTRMHEQYF.

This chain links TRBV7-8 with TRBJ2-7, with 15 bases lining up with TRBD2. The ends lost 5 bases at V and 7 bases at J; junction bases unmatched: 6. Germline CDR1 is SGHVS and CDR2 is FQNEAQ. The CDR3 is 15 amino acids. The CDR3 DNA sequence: TGTGCCAGCAGCCCGGGACTAGCGGGAGGTTGGGAGCAGTACTTC. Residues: CASSPGLAGGWEQYF. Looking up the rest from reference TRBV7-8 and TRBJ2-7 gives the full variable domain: GAGVSQSPRYKVAKRGQDVALRCDPISGHVSLFWYQQALGQGPEFLTYFQNEAQLDKSGLPSDRFFAERPEGSVSTLKIQRTQQEDSAVYLCASSPGLAGGWEQYFGPGTRLTVT.

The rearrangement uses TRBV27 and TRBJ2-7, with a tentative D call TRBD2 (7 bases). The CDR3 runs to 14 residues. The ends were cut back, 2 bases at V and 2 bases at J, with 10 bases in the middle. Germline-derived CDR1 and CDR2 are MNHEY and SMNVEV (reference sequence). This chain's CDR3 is CASSLRGAAYEQYF. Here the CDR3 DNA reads TGTGCCAGCAGTTTACGGGGGGCCGCCTACGAGCAGTACTTC.

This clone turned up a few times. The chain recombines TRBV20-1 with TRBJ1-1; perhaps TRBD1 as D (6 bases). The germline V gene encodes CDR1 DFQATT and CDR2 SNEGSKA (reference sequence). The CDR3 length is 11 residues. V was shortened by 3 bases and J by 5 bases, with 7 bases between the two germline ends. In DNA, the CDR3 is TGCAGTGCTAGGGGGGCGACTGAAGCTTTCTTT. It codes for CSARGATEAFF.

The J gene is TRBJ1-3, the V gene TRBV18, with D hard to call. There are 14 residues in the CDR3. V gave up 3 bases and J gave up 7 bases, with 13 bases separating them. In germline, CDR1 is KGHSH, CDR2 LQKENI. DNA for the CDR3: TGTGCCAGCTCACCCAAGGGCGCGGGGAACACCATATATTTT. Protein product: CASSPKGAGNTIYF.

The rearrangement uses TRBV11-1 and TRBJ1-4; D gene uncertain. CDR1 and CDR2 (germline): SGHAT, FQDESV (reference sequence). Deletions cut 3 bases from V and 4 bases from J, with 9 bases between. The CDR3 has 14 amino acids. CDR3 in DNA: TGTGCCAGCAGCTTCTCCGGGAATAATGAAAAACTGTTTTTT. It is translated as CASSFSGNNEKLFF.

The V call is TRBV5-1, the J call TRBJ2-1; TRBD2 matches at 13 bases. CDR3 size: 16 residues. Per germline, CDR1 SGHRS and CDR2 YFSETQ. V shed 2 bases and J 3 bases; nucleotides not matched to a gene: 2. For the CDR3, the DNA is TGCGCCAGCAGCTTACTAGCGGGAGGGATCTACAATGAGCAGTTCTTC. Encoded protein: CASSLLAGGIYNEQFF.

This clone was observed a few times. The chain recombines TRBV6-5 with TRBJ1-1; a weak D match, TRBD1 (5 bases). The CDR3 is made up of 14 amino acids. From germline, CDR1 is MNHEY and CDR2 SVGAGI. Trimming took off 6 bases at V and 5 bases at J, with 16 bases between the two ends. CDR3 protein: CASRMGGVDTEAFF. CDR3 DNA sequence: TGTGCCAGCAGAATGGGAGGGGTGGATACTGAAGCTTTCTTT.

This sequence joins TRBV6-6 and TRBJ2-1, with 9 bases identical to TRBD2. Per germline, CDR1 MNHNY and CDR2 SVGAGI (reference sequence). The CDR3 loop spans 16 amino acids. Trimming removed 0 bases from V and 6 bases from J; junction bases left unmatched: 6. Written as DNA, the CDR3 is TGTGCCAGCAGTTACTCGGCTAGCGGGGCTGGCAATGAGCAGTTCTTC. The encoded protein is CASSYSASGAGNEQFF.

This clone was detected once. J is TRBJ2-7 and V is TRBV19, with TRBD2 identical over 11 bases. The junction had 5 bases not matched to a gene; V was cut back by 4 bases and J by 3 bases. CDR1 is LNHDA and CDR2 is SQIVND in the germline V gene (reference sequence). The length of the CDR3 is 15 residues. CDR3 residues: CASSTGTSGNYEQYF. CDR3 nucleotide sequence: TGTGCCAGTAGTACCGGGACTAGCGGAAACTACGAGCAGTACTTC.

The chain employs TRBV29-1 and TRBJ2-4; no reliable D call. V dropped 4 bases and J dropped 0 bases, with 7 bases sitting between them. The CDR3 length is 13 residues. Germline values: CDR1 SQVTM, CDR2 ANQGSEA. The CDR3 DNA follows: TGCAGCGTTGCACCCGTAGCCAAAAACATTCAGTACTTC. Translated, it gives CSVAPVAKNIQYF.

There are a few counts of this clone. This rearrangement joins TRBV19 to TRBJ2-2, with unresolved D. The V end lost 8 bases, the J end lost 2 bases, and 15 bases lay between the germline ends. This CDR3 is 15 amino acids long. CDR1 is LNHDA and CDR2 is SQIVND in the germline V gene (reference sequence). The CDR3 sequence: CASSSRTDNTGELFF. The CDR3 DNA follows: TGTGCCAGTTCCTCCCGGACGGATAACACCGGGGAGCTGTTTTTT. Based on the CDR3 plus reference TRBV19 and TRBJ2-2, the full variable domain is DGGITQSPKYLFRKEGQNVTLSCEQNLNHDAMYWYRQDPGQGLRLIYYSQIVNDFQKGDIAEGYSVSREKKESFPLTVTSAQKNPTAFYLCASSSRTDNTGELFFGEGSRLTVL.

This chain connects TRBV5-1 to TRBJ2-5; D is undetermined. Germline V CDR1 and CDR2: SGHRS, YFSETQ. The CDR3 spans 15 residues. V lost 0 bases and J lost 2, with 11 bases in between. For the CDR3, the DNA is TGCGCCAGCAGCTTGGCTCTAGGGCAGCAAGAGACCCAGTACTTC. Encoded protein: CASSLALGQQETQYF.

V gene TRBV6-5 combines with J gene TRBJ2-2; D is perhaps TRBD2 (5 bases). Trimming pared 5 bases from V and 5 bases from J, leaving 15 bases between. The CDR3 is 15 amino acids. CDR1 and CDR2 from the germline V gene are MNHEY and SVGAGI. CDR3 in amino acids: CASSRTRGETGELFF. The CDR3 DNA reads TGTGCCAGCAGTCGGACTCGGGGAGAAACCGGGGAGCTGTTTTTT.

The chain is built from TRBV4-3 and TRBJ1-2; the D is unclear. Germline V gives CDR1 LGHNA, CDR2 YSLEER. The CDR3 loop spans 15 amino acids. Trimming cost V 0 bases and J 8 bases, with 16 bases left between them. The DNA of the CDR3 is TGCGCCAGCAGCCAAGATATCAGGTTTACTAGGGGCTACACCTTC. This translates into CASSQDIRFTRGYTF.